A single sample gave rise to the 22 T cell receptor beta chains below, sequenced in a study of T cell responses to AZD1222 COVID-19 vaccine. The protocol was immunoSEQ multiplex PCR, while the TCRdb copy is restricted to in-frame clones and leaves out a portion. This table has 150,000 to 200,000 clones, over 85% appearing once. The material sequenced was peripheral blood, taken on day 0 of AZD1222 vaccination. These receptors were obtained from an adult in good health.

The V call is TRBV18, the J call TRBJ1-6; 8 nucleotides match TRBD1. This CDR3 is built from 12 residues. After removal of 8 bases from V and 7 bases from J, the junction contained 1 base not matched to a gene. CDR1 is KGHSH, CDR2 LQKENI, per germline. The CDR3 spells CASRTGNSPLHF. The CDR3 coding sequence is TGTGCCAGCCGGACAGGGAATTCACCCCTCCACTTT.

This clone appeared a single time. The chain recombines TRBV4-1 with TRBJ2-1, with 8 bases aligning to TRBD2. The CDR3 length is 14 residues. Germline V gene data show CDR1 as MGHRA and CDR2 as YSYEKL. V trimming: 4 bases; J trimming: 5 bases; junction bases outside the gene matches: 4. CDR3 sequence reads: CASSLSGTNNEQFF. The CDR3 DNA sequence: TGCGCCAGCAGCCTTAGCGGGACTAACAATGAGCAGTTCTTC.

This chain connects TRBV2 to TRBJ2-7; possibly TRBD2 for D (6 bases). V dropped 6 bases and J dropped 3 bases, with 21 bases sitting between them. Germline V CDR1 and CDR2: SNHLY, FYNNEI. The CDR3 sequence is 16 residues long. Here the CDR3 DNA reads TGTGCCAGCAGCCCAAGGCTACTAGCAGCACTCTACGAGCAGTACTTC. It encodes CASSPRLLAALYEQYF.

The chain carries TRBV6-5 and TRBJ1-2; TRBD1 might be the D (6 bases). The CDR3 contains 14 residues. The germline V gene has CDR1 MNHEY and CDR2 SVGAGI. V lost 4 bases and J 0 bases, leaving 9 bases between the germline ends. This CDR3 reads CASSLQGPNYGYTF. In DNA form, the CDR3 reads TGTGCCAGCAGTTTACAGGGACCTAACTATGGCTACACCTTC.

The CDR3 nucleotides are TGTGCCAGCTCACCCAGGACAGGGGGCGATGGCTACACCTTC. This encodes CASSPRTGGDGYTF. This chain uses TRBV18 with TRBJ1-2; 11 nucleotides agree with TRBD1. Germline CDR1 is KGHSH and CDR2 is LQKENI. The CDR3 sequence is 14 residues long. V lost 3 bases and J lost 6; bases outside the gene matches: 3.

The V call is TRBV5-1, the J call TRBJ1-2; TRBD1 might be the D (5 bases). The CDR3 consists of 16 residues. CDR1 and CDR2 from the germline V gene are SGHRS and YFSETQ. The V end was cut by 4 bases, the J end by 4 bases, with 20 bases between. In nucleotides, the CDR3 is TGCGCCAGCAGCCGTGATCGGGGCCTAAACTTCTATGGCTACACCTTC. It encodes CASSRDRGLNFYGYTF.

This clone appeared a single time. The chain joins TRBV6-6 to TRBJ2-1; 10 bases are a match to TRBD2. The CDR3 has 17 residues. The V gene end was trimmed by 5 bases and the J gene end by 7 bases; junction bases not matched to a gene: 14. Germline CDR1 and CDR2: MNHNY and SVGAGI (reference sequence). For the CDR3, the DNA is TGTGCCAGCAGTCCCCGCCTTAGCGGGAGGTTATTGAATGAGCAGTTCTTC. It yields the protein CASSPRLSGRLLNEQFF.

The V and J genes are TRBV3-1 (or the pseudogene TRBV3-2) and TRBJ2-7; TRBD2 matches 13 bases. The CDR3 sequence is 15 residues long. The V gene's germline CDR1 is LGHDT and CDR2 YNNKEL (reference sequence). The J segment lost 7 bases and the V segment lost 4 bases, leaving 7 bases of the junction unmatched. The CDR3 DNA reads as TGTGCCAGCAGCCCAGGACTAGCGGGAGTCGGTGAGCAGTACTTC. As protein: CASSPGLAGVGEQYF.

As for this clone: The junction departs from the called germline gene at one end, perhaps through a read error. This chain links TRBV6-1 with TRBJ1-1, with D unresolved. The CDR3 spans 13 residues. Germline CDR1 reads MNHNS; CDR2 reads SASEGT. CDR3 sequence reads: CASSEVGLWYVYF. The DNA for the CDR3 is TGTGCCAGCAGTGAAGTTGGTCTTTGGTATGTTTATTTT.

V usage is TRBV3-1 (or the pseudogene TRBV3-2) and J usage is TRBJ2-5, with 7 bases that match TRBD2. The CDR3 consists of 15 residues. V dropped 0 bases and J dropped 3; count of bases not matched to a gene: 4. Germline V lookup: CDR1 LGHDT, CDR2 YNNKEL (reference sequence). The CDR3 sequence: CASSQDPGGKETQYF. The DNA for the CDR3 is TGTGCCAGCAGCCAAGATCCGGGGGGAAAAGAGACCCAGTACTTC.

The V call is TRBV19, the J call TRBJ1-1, with 11 bases fitting TRBD1. The CDR3 length is 16 residues. Trimming removed 5 bases from V and 1 base from J; junction bases left unmatched: 6. Germline assignment: CDR1 LNHDA and CDR2 SQIVND (reference sequence). The CDR3 loop reads CASSAGQGAPNTEAFF. CDR3 DNA: TGTGCCAGTAGTGCAGGACAGGGGGCCCCGAACACTGAAGCTTTCTTT.

This chain uses TRBV9 with TRBJ1-1, with D tentatively TRBD1 (6 bases). The length of the CDR3 is 18 residues. The V gene's germline CDR1 is SGDLS and CDR2 YYNGEE. The ends were cut back, 0 bases at V and 8 bases at J, with 26 bases in the middle. CDR3 protein: CASSVGPPLKGVSSEAFF. In DNA form, the CDR3 reads TGTGCCAGCAGCGTAGGGCCTCCCCTCAAGGGGGTATCCTCCGAAGCTTTCTTT.

The V call is TRBV10-1, the J call TRBJ2-7, with D perhaps given as TRBD1 or TRBD2 (5 bases each). Germline V lookup: CDR1 WNHNN, CDR2 SYGVQD (reference sequence). V dropped 1 base and J dropped 9 bases, with 16 bases sitting between them. The CDR3 contains 14 residues. Here the CDR3 DNA reads TGCGCCAGCAGTGAGTTACAGGACCGTGCGGGGCAGTACTTC. This gives the protein CASSELQDRAGQYF.

The V call is TRBV18, the J call TRBJ1-1; D perhaps matches TRBD1 (5 bases). Trimming took 9 bases from V and 4 from J, leaving 27 bases between them. CDR1 KGHSH and CDR2 LQKENI come from the germline V gene. The CDR3 has 17 amino acids. The CDR3 sequence: CASTASGSTRQGTEAFF. In nucleotides, the CDR3 is TGTGCCAGTACCGCCAGCGGGTCAACTCGGCAGGGCACTGAAGCTTTCTTT. Full variable domain (outside the CDR3, taken from reference TRBV18 and TRBJ1-1): NAGVMQNPRHLVRRRGQEARLRCSPMKGHSHVYWYRQLPEEGLKFMVYLQKENIIDESGMPKERFSAEFPKEGPSILRIQQVVRGDSAAYFCASTASGSTRQGTEAFFGQGTRLTVV.

The rearrangement joins TRBV25-1 to TRBJ1-4; D possibly corresponds to TRBD1 (5 bases). The CDR3 spans 14 residues. The V end was cut by 6 bases, the J end by 4 bases, with 12 bases between. CDR1 MGHDK and CDR2 SYGVNS come from the germline V gene. The CDR3 protein is CASSKTVNNEKLFF. Here the CDR3 DNA reads TGTGCCAGCAGCAAGACAGTGAATAATGAAAAACTGTTTTTT.

This rearrangement joins TRBV4-1 to TRBJ2-7; TRBD2 matches at 9 bases. The CDR3 runs to 15 residues. Unmatched junction bases numbered 8, after V lost 1 base and J lost 7 bases. In germline, CDR1 is MGHRA, CDR2 YSYEKL. The CDR3 region is CASSQVHSSGREQYF. DNA of the CDR3: TGCGCCAGCAGCCAAGTACACAGTAGCGGGAGAGAGCAGTACTTC.

This clone rates as medium-sized. J is TRBJ1-2 and V is TRBV7-9; TRBD1 agrees at 8 bases. Losses at the gene ends were 4 bases for V and 10 bases for J; bases not matched to a gene: 5. Germline values: CDR1 SEHNR, CDR2 FQNEAQ (reference sequence). This CDR3 is 12 amino acids long. For the CDR3, the DNA is TGTGCCAGCAGCTCAGACAGGGGAGTCTACACCTTC. Translated: CASSSDRGVYTF.

The chain is built from TRBV2 and TRBJ2-7; D gene unclear. From germline, CDR1 is SNHLY and CDR2 FYNNEI. The CDR3 spans 13 residues. Trimming took 5 bases from V and 7 from J, leaving 15 bases between them. CDR3 sequence (DNA): TGTGCCAGCAGTCGGACGATCCGGGCGGAGCAGTACTTC. Translating it yields CASSRTIRAEQYF.

The chain joins TRBV5-4 to TRBJ2-7, with TRBD2 matching over 11 bases. The germline gives CDR1 SGHNT, CDR2 YYREEE (reference sequence). The CDR3 length is 15 residues. V lost 2 bases and J lost 6; bases outside the gene matches: 7. CDR3 in DNA: TGTGCCAGCAGCTTTCGGACTAGCGGGTTCGGCGAGCAGTACTTC. The encoded protein is CASSFRTSGFGEQYF.

The CDR3 DNA reads TGTGCCAGCAGTGAAGGGAGGCTCCCAACTAATGAAAAACTGTTTTTT. Translated: CASSEGRLPTNEKLFF. This chain joins TRBV6-1 and TRBJ1-4; D unresolved. This CDR3 is 16 amino acids long. Germline lookup yields CDR1 MNHNS and CDR2 SASEGT. V was cut by 1 base and J by 0 bases, with 9 bases left in between.

The chain has TRBV28 and TRBJ1-5; no clear D. The germline V and J ends were trimmed by 10 bases and 2 bases, with 9 bases remaining between them. The CDR3 runs to 12 residues. CDR1 and CDR2 from the germline V gene are MDHEN and SYDVKM. Here the CDR3 DNA reads TGTGCCACCTCGTCGGGCAATCAGCCCCAGCATTTT. Protein product: CATSSGNQPQHF. Based on the CDR3 plus reference TRBV28 and TRBJ1-5, the full variable domain is DVKVTQSSRYLVKRTGEKVFLECVQDMDHENMFWYRQDPGLGLRLIYFSYDVKMKEKGDIPEGYSVSREKKERFSLILESASTNQTSMYLCATSSGNQPQHFGDGTRLSIL.

The genes are TRBV15 and TRBJ2-5; 11 bases align to TRBD2. Looked up from germline, CDR1 is LNHNV and CDR2 is YYDKDF (reference sequence). The CDR3 has 16 residues. V lost 2 bases to trimming and J lost 1 base; unmatched junction nucleotides: 3. Here the CDR3 reads CATSRLAGGTQETQYF. The CDR3 nucleotides read TGTGCCACCAGCAGACTAGCGGGAGGTACCCAAGAGACCCAGTACTTC.